Listed below are T cell receptor beta chains from one sample, sequenced in a study of blood T cell repertoires in COVID-19. TCRdb keeps only in-frame clones here, not all; method: immunoSEQ multiplex PCR. The table records hundreds of thousands of clones, about 85% of them present only once. Sequencing used peripheral blood. These receptors all come from a man in his forties with acute or convalescent COVID-19. CDR3s include the opening cysteine and the closing phenylalanine or tryptophan. The D gene is left open where the match is weak. Clone size is stated in some rows and not others, as once, few, many or a class when expanded.

D: TRBD1
V: TRBV27
J: TRBJ1-1
size: -
length: 14
CDR3: CASRWTGENTEAFF
DNA: TGTGCCAGCAGGTGGACAGGGGAGAACACTGAAGCTTTCTTT

D: TRBD1
V: TRBV29-1
J: TRBJ2-3
size: -
length: 15
CDR3: CSVGTGGSSTDTQYF
DNA: TGCAGCGTCGGGACAGGAGGCTCTAGCACAGATACGCAGTATTTT

D: TRBD1
V: TRBV4-1
J: TRBJ1-2
size: once
length: 15
CDR3: CASSQADRGDYGYTF
DNA: TGCGCCAGCAGCCAAGCGGACAGGGGGGACTATGGCTACACCTTC

D: TRBD1
V: TRBV7-8
J: TRBJ1-5
size: -
length: 15
CDR3: CASSFAGTGFQPQHF
DNA: TGTGCCAGCAGCTTCGCAGGGACAGGCTTCCAGCCCCAGCATTTT

D: -
V: TRBV6-2/TRBV6-3
J: TRBJ2-7
size: -
length: 12
CDR3: CASSMSGYEQYF
DNA: TGTGCCAGCAGTATGTCAGGCTACGAGCAGTACTTC

D: TRBD1
V: TRBV28
J: TRBJ1-4
size: -
length: 15
CDR3: CASSLGGTGDEKLFF
DNA: TGTGCCAGCAGTTTAGGAGGGACAGGCGATGAAAAACTGTTTTTT

D: -
V: TRBV28
J: TRBJ1-5
size: few
length: 16
CDR3: CACKSGLRGANQPQHF
DNA: TGTGCTTGTAAGAGTGGCCTGAGAGGCGCGAATCAGCCCCAGCATTTT

D: -
V: TRBV24-1
J: TRBJ1-5
size: -
length: 14
CDR3: CATSDGGPNQPQHF
DNA: TGTGCCACCAGTGACGGGGGGCCGAATCAGCCCCAGCATTTT

D: -
V: TRBV5-6
J: TRBJ1-2
size: -
length: 14
CDR3: CASSFHRAGGGYTF
DNA: TGTGCCAGCAGCTTCCACAGGGCGGGGGGTGGCTACACCTTC

D: -
V: TRBV12-3/TRBV12-4
J: TRBJ2-7
size: -
length: 12
CDR3: CASSSVPSEQYF
DNA: TGTGCCAGCAGTTCTGTTCCCTCGGAGCAGTACTTC

D: -
V: TRBV6-5
J: TRBJ1-1
size: -
length: 15
CDR3: CASRPLKTGNTEAFF
DNA: TGTGCCAGCAGGCCACTAAAGACAGGGAACACTGAAGCTTTCTTT

D: -
V: TRBV2
J: TRBJ1-5
size: -
length: 13
CDR3: CASSTHRDQPQHF
DNA: TGTGCCAGCAGTACTCACAGGGATCAGCCCCAGCATTTT

D: TRBD1
V: TRBV30
J: TRBJ1-2
size: -
length: 14
CDR3: CAWTPGQSNYGYTF
DNA: TGTGCCTGGACCCCGGGACAGTCGAACTATGGCTACACCTTC

D: TRBD1
V: TRBV5-1
J: TRBJ1-1
size: -
length: 14
CDR3: CASRIGQGWTEAFF
DNA: TGCGCCAGCCGAATAGGACAGGGGTGGACTGAAGCTTTCTTT

D: -
V: TRBV3-1/TRBV3-2
J: TRBJ1-3
size: -
length: 16
CDR3: CASSQNPGTTGNTIYF
DNA: TGTGCCAGCAGCCAAAATCCAGGGACAACAGGAAACACCATATATTTT

D: -
V: TRBV19
J: TRBJ1-1
size: -
length: 13
CDR3: CASSLREGTEAFF
DNA: TGTGCCAGTAGCCTGCGAGAGGGCACTGAAGCTTTCTTT

D: -
V: TRBV7-8
J: TRBJ1-5
size: -
length: 18
CDR3: CASSAQGSVGLGNQPQHF
DNA: TGTGCCAGCAGCGCGCAGGGTTCGGTTGGTCTTGGCAATCAGCCCCAGCATTTT

D: -
V: TRBV19
J: TRBJ1-1
size: -
length: 12
CDR3: CASSIGGPEAFF
DNA: TGTGCCAGTAGTATTGGAGGGCCTGAAGCTTTCTTT

D: -
V: TRBV2
J: TRBJ2-2
size: -
length: 14
CDR3: CASSWTEVAGELFF
DNA: TGTGCCAGCAGTTGGACAGAAGTTGCCGGGGAGCTGTTTTTT

D: -
V: TRBV12-2
J: TRBJ2-3
size: -
length: 17
CDR3: CASRLGGLAGRTDTQYF
DNA: TGTGCAAGTCGCTTAGGGGGACTAGCGGGCCGCACAGATACGCAGTATTTT

D: -
V: TRBV5-6
J: TRBJ2-7
size: -
length: 14
CDR3: CASSFYLSSYEQYF
DNA: TGTGCCAGCAGCTTCTACTTAAGCTCCTACGAGCAGTACTTC

D: -
V: TRBV10-2
J: TRBJ2-3
size: -
length: 11
CDR3: CASSQTDTQYF
DNA: TGCGCCAGCAGTCAAACAGATACGCAGTATTTT

D: TRBD2
V: TRBV29-1
J: TRBJ2-1
size: -
length: 16
CDR3: CSARGGTTWAYNEQFF
DNA: TGCAGCGCCCGGGGGGGGACGACTTGGGCCTACAATGAGCAGTTCTTC

D: TRBD1
V: TRBV9
J: TRBJ2-6
size: -
length: 18
CDR3: CASSATGGLATGANVLTF
DNA: TGTGCCAGCAGCGCCACAGGGGGCCTAGCGACTGGGGCCAACGTCCTGACTTTC

D: TRBD2
V: TRBV5-1
J: TRBJ2-1
size: -
length: 16
CDR3: CASSLEGTSSYNEQFF
DNA: TGCGCCAGCAGCTTGGAGGGGACTAGCTCCTACAATGAGCAGTTCTTC

D: -
V: TRBV12-2
J: TRBJ2-3
size: once
length: 18
CDR3: CASRAPPPGQEDTDTQYF
DNA: TGTGCAAGTCGCGCGCCTCCTCCGGGACAGGAGGATACAGATACGCAGTATTTT

D: TRBD1
V: TRBV19
J: TRBJ1-2
size: -
length: 15
CDR3: CASSEQGGVNYGYTF
DNA: TGTGCCAGTAGTGAACAGGGGGGAGTCAACTATGGCTACACCTTC

D: -
V: TRBV7-3
J: TRBJ2-7
size: -
length: 14
CDR3: CASSPRDMSTEQYF
DNA: TGTGCCAGCAGCCCAAGGGACATGTCTACCGAGCAGTACTTC

D: -
V: TRBV30
J: TRBJ2-1
size: -
length: 13
CDR3: CAWTLNSYNEQFF
DNA: TGTGCCTGGACCCTAAACTCCTACAATGAGCAGTTCTTC

D: -
V: TRBV5-1
J: TRBJ2-2
size: -
length: 13
CDR3: CASSSTDTGELFF
DNA: TGCGCCAGCAGCAGTACAGACACCGGGGAGCTGTTTTTT

D: -
V: TRBV10-1
J: TRBJ1-1
size: -
length: 15
CDR3: CASSQETGVNTEAFF
DNA: TGCGCCAGCAGTCAAGAAACAGGAGTGAACACTGAAGCTTTCTTT

D: -
V: TRBV5-1
J: TRBJ2-2
size: -
length: 15
CDR3: CASTIDNPNTGELFF
DNA: TGCGCCAGCACCATCGACAACCCAAACACCGGGGAGCTGTTTTTT